The 2 T cell receptor beta chains reported below all come from one sample, sequenced in a study of blood T cell repertoires in COVID-19 (dated by TCRdb to the early 2020s). The library was generated by the immunoSEQ multiplex PCR assay. Sourced from immuneACCESS, this table was stored by TCRdb with only in-frame sequences that have V and J called. A share of the clones is absent; for the studies checked, an unresolved V gene accounts for under half, and the remainder has no known explanation. This sample lists approximately 190,000 clones; approximately 86% were detected once. The top ten hold 2.1% of the sample. Sequenced: peripheral blood. All receptors derive from a man aged 70-80 years with active or convalescent COVID-19.

This chain connects TRBV5-1 to TRBJ2-2, with TRBD2 matching 10 bases. The germline V gene encodes CDR1 SGHRS and CDR2 YFSETQ. V shed 6 bases and J 5 bases; nucleotides not matched to a gene: 16. The CDR3 spans 18 residues. CDR3 nucleotide sequence: TGCGCCAGCAACCCGTCTAGCGGGAGTAGTTTCTCGACCGGGGAGCTGTTTTTT. It yields the protein CASNPSSGSSFSTGELFF.

The chain carries TRBV5-1 and TRBJ1-2; D remains ambiguous. Between the trimmed V and J ends, which lost 4 bases and 4 bases, there was a span of 17 bases. Germline lookup yields CDR1 SGHRS and CDR2 YFSETQ. CDR3 length: 15 residues. CDR3 protein: CASSVGGGNVYGYTF. The CDR3 DNA is TGCGCCAGCAGCGTGGGAGGAGGCAACGTCTATGGCTACACCTTC.